Presented here are 15 T cell receptor beta chains from one specimen sequenced in a study of molecular identifiers for immune sequencing clone quantification. MiXCR, run by TCRdb on the PCR reads, gives a single entry per CDR3 protein. This sample has just under 650,000 distinct CDR3 sequences, with 15% to 20% found just once. The sample comprised naive CD8+ T cells from blood, with Jurkat cell RNA spiked in. Stated subset: FACS-sorted CD8+CD4-CCR7+CD45RA+ naive T cells. The receptors were gathered from a human donor in good health. Some libraries in this study had Jurkat cell RNA spiked in.

This clonotype occurred many times. This chain links TRBV5-1 with TRBJ2-7, with 9 bases that match TRBD1. There are 13 residues in the CDR3. Germline CDR1 reads SGHRS; CDR2 reads YFSETQ. The J segment lost 6 bases and the V segment lost 4 bases, leaving 5 bases of the junction unmatched. The CDR3 DNA reads TGCGCCAGCAGCCCCGGGACAGGGTTCGAGCAGTACTTC. Protein product: CASSPGTGFEQYF.

This clonotype appeared many times. The V call is TRBV4-2, the J call TRBJ1-1; D remains unclear. V was pared by 0 bases and J by 4 bases, with 12 bases between. The CDR3 extends over 15 amino acids. Looked up from germline, CDR1 is LGHNA and CDR2 is YNFKEQ. This CDR3 is CASSQEPLGRTEAFF. Written as DNA, the CDR3 is TGTGCCAGCAGCCAAGAACCTTTAGGTCGCACTGAAGCTTTCTTT.

This clonotype was seen many times. The rearrangement joins TRBV7-2 to TRBJ2-5; no definite D call. Germline V CDR1 and CDR2: SGHTA, FQGNSA. This CDR3 is built from 14 residues. The V end was cut by 4 bases, the J end by 8 bases, with 17 bases between. As DNA, the CDR3 is TGTGCCAGCAGCTCTATGGACCCTACCTCCACCCAGTACTTC. Its protein product is CASSSMDPTSTQYF.

The table lists this clonotype with a few counts. The rearrangement uses TRBV6-5 and TRBJ2-2; D possibly corresponds to TRBD1 (5 bases). The CDR3 has 13 residues. V gave up 8 bases and J gave up 0 bases, with 7 bases separating them. Germline loops: CDR1 MNHEY, CDR2 SVGAGI. The CDR3 loop reads CASGATNTGELFF. In DNA, the CDR3 is TGTGCCAGCGGGGCGACGAACACCGGGGAGCTGTTTTTT.

This clonotype has a handful of counts. The CDR3 reads CASTHLEGGWYEQYF. CDR3 DNA: TGTGCCAGCACCCACCTCGAGGGAGGGTGGTACGAGCAGTACTTC. This rearrangement joins TRBV21-1 to TRBJ2-7; TRBD2, the D gene given by the table, was not confirmed from the DNA. TRBV21-1 is labeled a pseudogene. The CDR3 has 15 amino acids.

This clonotype occurred many times. This sequence joins TRBV4-3 and TRBJ1-1, with 7 bases fitting TRBD1. The CDR3 runs 16 residues. V was pared by 1 base and J by 0 bases, with 5 bases of the junction left unmatched. The V gene's germline CDR1 is LGHNA and CDR2 YSLEER. In DNA, the CDR3 is TGCGCCAGCAGCCAAGCGGGGGGACAGTTGAACACTGAAGCTTTCTTT. Translation: CASSQAGGQLNTEAFF.

As for this clonotype: Compared with germline, one end of the junction differs, possibly owing to a read error. This rearrangement joins TRBV5-1 to TRBJ2-1; the match to TRBD1 covers 7 bases. This CDR3 spans 14 amino acids. The germline V gene encodes CDR1 SGHRS and CDR2 YFSETQ. The CDR3 DNA reads as TGCGCCAGCAGCTCCACCGACAGGGTCAATGAGCAGTCCTTC. As protein: CASSSTDRVNEQSF.

The chain recombines TRBV9 with TRBJ2-2; 9 nucleotides align to TRBD2. V trimming: 0 bases; J trimming: 4 bases; junction bases outside the gene matches: 7. This CDR3 contains 17 residues. Germline CDR1 and CDR2: SGDLS and YYNGEE. In nucleotides, the CDR3 is TGTGCCAGCAGCGTAGGTTTAGCGGGGGCGGTCACCGGGGAGCTGTTTTTT. Translated, it gives CASSVGLAGAVTGELFF.

Here the CDR3 reads CASSCEGSSQPQHF. In DNA, the CDR3 is TGTGCCAGCAGTTGTGAAGGGTCTAGTCAGCCCCAGCATTTT. This chain uses TRBV6-6 with TRBJ1-5; no firm D call. The CDR3 runs to 14 residues. Germline V CDR1 and CDR2: MNHNY, SVGAGI (reference sequence). V lost 4 bases and J 6 bases, leaving 13 bases between the germline ends.

This clonotype was counted at least ten times. The chain carries TRBV25-1 and TRBJ2-6; D unclear. The V gene lost 2 bases and the J gene lost 1 base, with 12 bases spanning the gap. The CDR3 runs to 17 residues. The germline gives CDR1 MGHDK, CDR2 SYGVNS. In nucleotides, the CDR3 is TGTGCCAGCAGTGAAAGTGGCTCGTTTTCTGGGGCCAACGTCCTGACTTTC. This encodes CASSESGSFSGANVLTF.

Ten or more counts support this clonotype. The CDR3 loop is CATSEAGSLYNEQFF. The CDR3 nucleotides are TGTGCCACCAGTGAGGCAGGATCCCTTTACAATGAGCAGTTCTTC. This rearrangement joins TRBV24-1 to TRBJ2-1; D is unclear. Per the germline V gene, CDR1 is KGHDR and CDR2 is SFDVKD. V dropped 4 bases and J dropped 4 bases, with 13 bases sitting between them. The CDR3 has 15 amino acids.

The sample holds many counts of this clonotype. The V gene is TRBV30, the J gene TRBJ2-4; no clear D. V lost 3 bases and J lost 4, with 13 bases in between. The CDR3 loop spans 14 amino acids. Looked up from germline, CDR1 is GTSNPN and CDR2 is SVGIG (reference sequence). CDR3 in amino acids: CAWSLDLLKNIQYF. CDR3 sequence (DNA): TGTGCCTGGAGCCTCGATTTGCTAAAAAACATTCAGTACTTC.

At least ten counts were recorded for this clonotype. The chain combines TRBV6-5 with TRBJ2-1; D is unclear. Germline V gives CDR1 MNHEY, CDR2 SVGAGI. V lost 4 bases to trimming and J lost 3 bases, with 7 bases between them. The CDR3 has 13 amino acids. This chain's CDR3 is CASSSRVYNEQFF. CDR3 DNA sequence: TGTGCCAGCAGTTCCCGGGTCTACAATGAGCAGTTCTTC.

This clonotype has at least ten counts. The rearrangement uses TRBV7-2 and TRBJ2-5, with 7 bases that match TRBD1. The germline V gene has CDR1 SGHTA and CDR2 FQGNSA. The CDR3 loop spans 15 amino acids. Losses at the gene ends were 5 bases for V and 4 bases for J; bases not matched to a gene: 10. The CDR3 sequence: CASSPSLPGGETQYF. In DNA, the CDR3 is TGTGCCAGCAGCCCCTCGCTTCCAGGGGGAGAGACCCAGTACTTC.

Worth noting for this clonotype: This may be a read error, as it is one base from a much larger clone. The J gene is TRBJ1-2, the V gene TRBV29-1; D not resolved. The CDR3 totals 11 residues. Germline V gives CDR1 SQVTM, CDR2 ANQGSEA. Here the CDR3 reads CSLGKGYGYTF. The CDR3 DNA is TGCAGTCTGGGGAAGGGCTATGGCTACACCTTC.